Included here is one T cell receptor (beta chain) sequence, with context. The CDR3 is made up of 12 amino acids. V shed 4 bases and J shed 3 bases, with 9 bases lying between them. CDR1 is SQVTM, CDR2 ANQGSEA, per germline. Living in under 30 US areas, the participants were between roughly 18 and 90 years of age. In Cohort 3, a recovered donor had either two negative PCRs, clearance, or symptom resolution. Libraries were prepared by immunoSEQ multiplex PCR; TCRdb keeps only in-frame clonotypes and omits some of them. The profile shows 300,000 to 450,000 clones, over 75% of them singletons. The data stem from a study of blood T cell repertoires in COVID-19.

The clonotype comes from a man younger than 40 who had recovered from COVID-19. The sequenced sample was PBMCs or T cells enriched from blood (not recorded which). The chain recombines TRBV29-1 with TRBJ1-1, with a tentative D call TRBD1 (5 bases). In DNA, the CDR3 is TGCAGCGTTGCCGGGGGGTACACTGAAGCTTTCTTT. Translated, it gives CSVAGGYTEAFF.